Listed here are 28 T cell receptor beta chains from one sample, sequenced in a study of T-cell reconstitution after alpha-beta-depleted transplantation in children. During its preparation, the TCRbeta library received unique molecular identifiers. TCRdb redid the calling of the PCR reads with MiXCR, one entry per CDR3 protein. This table has fewer than 120,000 distinct CDR3 sequences, around 10% appearing once. Sample: PBMCs from the stem cell graft donor, taken from the stem cell graft. These receptors originate from a human donor who donated a stem cell graft to a child with acute lymphoblastic leukemia.

This clonotype was found many times. This sequence joins TRBV18 and TRBJ1-6; 7 bases map to TRBD1. V shed 3 bases and J 6 bases; nucleotides not matched to a gene: 5. Per germline, CDR1 KGHSH and CDR2 LQKENI. The CDR3 length is 15 residues. CDR3 DNA: TGTGCCAGCTCACCGGCAGGACAGGCTAATTCACCCCTCCACTTT. Translating gives CASSPAGQANSPLHF.

This clonotype was seen repeatedly, ten times or more. This rearrangement joins TRBV27 to TRBJ1-6; D might be TRBD1 (5 bases). V was pared by 0 bases and J by 3 bases, with 6 bases between. The CDR3 loop spans 15 amino acids. Germline CDR1 reads MNHEY; CDR2 reads SMNVEV (reference sequence). This CDR3 reads CASSLSRGYNSPLHF. The CDR3 bases are TGTGCCAGCAGTTTATCGAGGGGCTATAATTCACCCCTCCACTTT.

The table lists this clonotype with many counts. This chain connects TRBV9 to TRBJ1-1, with TRBD1 matching over 9 bases. Germline values: CDR1 SGDLS, CDR2 YYNGEE. With V trimmed by 3 bases and J by 1 base, 1 base remained unmatched. The CDR3 is 14 amino acids. CDR3 coding DNA: TGTGCCAGCAGCGCGACAGGGGGGAACACTGAAGCTTTCTTT. Protein product: CASSATGGNTEAFF.

The chain recombines TRBV27 with TRBJ2-1; 7 bases are shared with TRBD2. Trimming removed 4 bases from V and 5 bases from J; junction bases left unmatched: 2. Germline V lookup: CDR1 MNHEY, CDR2 SMNVEV (reference sequence). This CDR3 is 13 amino acids long. The CDR3 sequence is CASSWGLNNEQFF. CDR3 sequence (DNA): TGTGCCAGCAGTTGGGGACTAAACAATGAGCAGTTCTTC.

The sample holds many counts of this clonotype. The rearrangement joins TRBV5-1 to TRBJ2-7; 15 nucleotides align to TRBD2. Germline V CDR1 and CDR2: SGHRS, YFSETQ. There are 17 residues in the CDR3. J was trimmed by 2 bases and V by 4 bases; bases with no gene match: 7. The CDR3 sequence: CASSPGTSGGSAYEQYF. In nucleotides, the CDR3 is TGCGCCAGCAGCCCCGGGACTAGCGGGGGGTCCGCCTACGAGCAGTACTTC.

At least ten counts were recorded for this clonotype. The CDR3 here is CASSVRDRQNSPLHF. CDR3 DNA sequence: TGTGCCAGCAGCGTCCGGGACAGACAGAATTCACCCCTCCACTTT. V gene TRBV9 combines with J gene TRBJ1-6; 7 nucleotides align to TRBD1. CDR3 length equals 15 residues. CDR1 is SGDLS and CDR2 is YYNGEE in the germline V gene. The J segment lost 7 bases and the V segment lost 2 bases, leaving 6 bases of the junction unmatched.

This clonotype was seen at least ten times. This chain connects TRBV6-1 to TRBJ1-5; D is unclear. The CDR3 contains 14 residues. Germline lookup yields CDR1 MNHNS and CDR2 SASEGT. The V gene lost 4 bases and the J gene lost 7 bases, with 14 bases spanning the gap. The CDR3 reads CASSVNPKYQPQHF. The CDR3 bases are TGTGCCAGCAGTGTTAACCCGAAATACCAGCCCCAGCATTTT.

The V call is TRBV4-1, the J call TRBJ2-7; 7 bases match TRBD1. The trim removed 0 bases at V and 1 base at J, leaving 6 bases unmatched. The CDR3 is made up of 16 amino acids. Germline lookup yields CDR1 MGHRA and CDR2 YSYEKL. The CDR3 reads CASSQDKGAASYEQYF. The CDR3 DNA reads as TGCGCCAGCAGCCAAGATAAGGGGGCCGCATCCTACGAGCAGTACTTC.

Relative to its sample, this clonotype is medium-sized. The chain couples TRBV7-2 to TRBJ2-7, with a weak D call TRBD2 (6 bases). With 4 bases removed from V and 5 bases from J, the gap between germline ends came to 24 bases. CDR3 length equals 17 residues. Germline CDR1 reads SGHTA; CDR2 reads FQGNSA. The CDR3: CASSSPTATRFGHEQYF. The CDR3 DNA is TGTGCCAGCAGCTCCCCAACCGCGACTAGGTTTGGGCACGAGCAGTACTTC.

This clonotype was recorded at least ten times. The rearrangement links TRBV7-3 to TRBJ1-1; D is unresolved. The CDR3 sequence is 13 residues long. Between the trimmed V and J ends, which lost 3 bases and 1 base, there was a span of 6 bases. Looked up from germline, CDR1 is SGHTA and CDR2 is FQGTGA. CDR3 nucleotide sequence: TGTGCCAGCAGCTTCCCACCGAACACTGAAGCTTTCTTT. It specifies CASSFPPNTEAFF.

Ten or more counts support this clonotype. The V and J genes are TRBV28 and TRBJ2-7; D may be TRBD1 or TRBD2 (5 bases each). V lost 7 bases to trimming and J lost 2 bases, with 12 bases between them. There are 13 residues in the CDR3. Germline loops: CDR1 MDHEN, CDR2 SYDVKM. The CDR3 DNA is TGTGCCAGCATTGGGACCGAACCCTACGAGCAGTACTTC. It codes for CASIGTEPYEQYF.

This clonotype was observed at least ten times. The chain joins TRBV7-2 to TRBJ1-1, with D unclear. Trimming cost V 0 bases and J 1 base, with 18 bases left between them. Germline-derived CDR1 and CDR2 are SGHTA and FQGNSA. CDR3 length: 18 amino acids. The CDR3 region has the DNA TGTGCCAGCAGCTTAGCGCCCGACTCAGACCCCCCGAACACTGAAGCTTTCTTT. This gives the protein CASSLAPDSDPPNTEAFF.

The V gene is TRBV6-2 or TRBV6-3, the J gene TRBJ2-2, with a tentative D call TRBD1 (5 bases). Germline CDR1 and CDR2: MNHEY and SVGEGT. The length of the CDR3 is 14 residues. V lost 6 bases and J lost 1, with 9 bases in between. The DNA for the CDR3 is TGTGCCAGCAGCCTACAGGAGAACACCGGGGAGCTGTTTTTT. It encodes CASSLQENTGELFF.

This clonotype was recorded many times. The rearrangement uses TRBV27 and TRBJ2-1, with 8 bases identical to TRBD1. The CDR3 sequence is 14 residues long. Germline lookup yields CDR1 MNHEY and CDR2 SMNVEV (reference sequence). Unmatched junction bases numbered 7, after V lost 6 bases and J lost 6 bases. CDR3: CASSYRGFGNEQFF. CDR3 sequence (DNA): TGTGCCAGCAGCTACAGGGGGTTCGGCAATGAGCAGTTCTTC.

Note on this clonotype: The junction and the germline gene differ at one end; a read error may be behind it. The chain links TRBV7-2 to TRBJ1-2; 10 bases align to TRBD1. Looked up from germline, CDR1 is SGHTA and CDR2 is FQGNSA. The CDR3 length is 15 residues. The CDR3, as DNA: TGTGCCAGCAGCTATCGGACAGGGGGATCCTATGGCTACGCCTTC. This gives the protein CASSYRTGGSYGYAF.

The rearrangement uses TRBV13 and TRBJ2-1, with 8 nucleotides matching TRBD1. V lost 4 bases, J lost 4 bases, and 9 bases stayed unmatched. The CDR3 contains 16 residues. Per the germline V gene, CDR1 is PRHDT and CDR2 is FYEKMQ (reference sequence). The CDR3 bases are TGTGCCAGCAGCTCCCGGGACAGGACTCTTTACAATGAGCAGTTCTTC. Its protein product is CASSSRDRTLYNEQFF.

This clonotype was picked up many times. CDR3 in amino acids: CSASTGAYGYTF. In DNA form, the CDR3 reads TGCAGTGCTAGTACAGGGGCCTATGGCTACACCTTC. The chain recombines TRBV20-1 with TRBJ1-2; 7 bases are a match to TRBD1. V was pared by 3 bases and J by 4 bases, with 2 bases of the junction left unmatched. Germline values: CDR1 DFQATT, CDR2 SNEGSKA (reference sequence). This CDR3 spans 12 amino acids.

This clonotype was seen a handful of times. V usage is TRBV27 and J usage is TRBJ2-3; possible D gene TRBD1, 5 bases. CDR1 is MNHEY, CDR2 SMNVEV, per germline (reference sequence). Trimming took off 5 bases at V and 0 bases at J, with 12 bases between the two ends. This CDR3 is built from 15 residues. CDR3 in DNA: TGTGCCAGCAGTCCCAGCAGGGTTAGCACAGATACGCAGTATTTT. The encoded protein is CASSPSRVSTDTQYF.

This clonotype was recorded many times. The chain joins TRBV6-1 to TRBJ2-5, with 7 bases lining up with TRBD1. CDR3 length: 14 amino acids. V gave up 6 bases and J gave up 5 bases; unmatched junction bases: 9. From germline, CDR1 is MNHNS and CDR2 SASEGT. Written as DNA, the CDR3 is TGTGCCAGCAGCCGGACAGGTGCCAGGGAGACCCAGTACTTC. This gives the protein CASSRTGARETQYF.

This clonotype was seen repeatedly, ten times or more. The chain carries TRBV6-5 and TRBJ1-2, with D perhaps matching TRBD1 (5 bases). Germline values: CDR1 MNHEY, CDR2 SVGAGI. The CDR3 length is 14 residues. V dropped 0 bases and J dropped 5 bases, with 10 bases sitting between them. For the CDR3, the DNA is TGTGCCAGCAGTTACTCGTCAGGGCTTTATGGCTACACCTTC. Translation: CASSYSSGLYGYTF.

This clonotype was seen at least ten times. The V gene is TRBV4-3, the J gene TRBJ2-6; 13 bases agree with TRBD2. Germline V gives CDR1 LGHNA, CDR2 YSLEER. The ends lost 0 bases at V and 3 bases at J; junction bases unmatched: 2. CDR3 length: 18 amino acids. Written as DNA, the CDR3 is TGCGCCAGCAGCCAAGATGGACTAGCGGGAGTTGGGGCCAACGTCCTGACTTTC. Residues: CASSQDGLAGVGANVLTF.

In this sample, this clonotype turned up many times. CDR3 region: CASSTGTGLYEQYF. The CDR3 DNA reads as TGTGCCAGCAGTACCGGGACAGGGCTCTACGAGCAGTACTTC. The chain joins TRBV12-3 or TRBV12-4 to TRBJ2-7; 9 bases match TRBD1. V trimming: 5 bases; J trimming: 3 bases; junction bases outside the gene matches: 5. This CDR3 region has 14 residues.

This clonotype was seen at least ten times. V and J are TRBV5-6 and TRBJ1-6; D is unclear. Germline V lookup: CDR1 SGHDT, CDR2 YYEEEE. There are 15 residues in the CDR3. V gave up 1 base and J gave up 7 bases, with 12 bases separating them. CDR3 DNA sequence: TGTGCCAGCAGCTTGCGGCTTAACCAGAATTCACCCCTCCACTTT. It translates to CASSLRLNQNSPLHF.

This clonotype was recorded many times. The chain carries TRBV7-2 and TRBJ2-7; 8 bases are shared with TRBD2. The CDR3 has 14 residues. Germline trimming cut 2 bases from V and 6 bases from J; bases unmatched to any gene: 6. Germline CDR1 SGHTA, CDR2 FQGNSA. The CDR3 region is CASSLQGLGSEQYF. The CDR3 region has the DNA TGTGCCAGCAGCTTACAGGGACTAGGTAGCGAGCAGTACTTC.

This clonotype was recorded at least ten times. V gene TRBV5-1 combines with J gene TRBJ2-7; 10 bases match TRBD2. Trimming took 4 bases from V and 5 from J; bases not matched to a gene: 9. CDR3 size: 15 residues. CDR1 and CDR2 from the germline V gene are SGHRS and YFSETQ. The CDR3 is CASSGGLAVPHEQYF. The CDR3 nucleotides are TGCGCCAGCAGCGGAGGACTAGCGGTCCCCCACGAGCAGTACTTC.

Ten or more counts support this clonotype. CDR3 nucleotides: TGTGCCAGCAGTTTAATCGGGACAGCATACGAGCAGTACTTC. Residues: CASSLIGTAYEQYF. This sequence joins TRBV12-3 or TRBV12-4 and TRBJ2-7; 7 bases are a match to TRBD1. J gave up 4 bases and V 2 bases, and 5 bases lay outside the gene matches. The CDR3 is made up of 14 amino acids.

This clonotype was recorded many times. The chain joins TRBV7-2 to TRBJ2-1; 7 nucleotides line up with TRBD1. V shed 5 bases and J 8 bases; nucleotides not matched to a gene: 9. CDR3 length equals 14 residues. Germline V gene sequence: CDR1 SGHTA, CDR2 FQGNSA. In nucleotides, the CDR3 is TGTGCCAGCAGCGCACGACAGGGCTGGTATGAGCAGTTCTTC. Translated: CASSARQGWYEQFF.

This clonotype was seen ten or more times. The gene calls are TRBV12-3 or TRBV12-4 and TRBJ2-2; the D is unclear. The ends were cut back, 0 bases at V and 4 bases at J, with 3 bases in the middle. The CDR3 runs 13 residues. The CDR3 nucleotides are TGTGCCAGCAGTTTAGCTAGCACCGGGGAGCTGTTTTTT. It specifies CASSLASTGELFF.